Listed below are T cell receptor beta chains from one sample, sequenced in a study of identical twins' blood T cells. Using its own MiXCR run on the 5' RACE reads, TCRdb lists one record per CDR3 protein. Among 350,000 to 400,000 distinct CDR3 sequences listed, 28% were seen once. Material for sequencing was PBMCs. The origin of the receptors is a woman between 18 and 55 years old in good health. Each CDR3 is given with its conserved first and last residue. Each record gives: clone size, D gene, V gene, J gene, CDR3 DNA, CDR3 protein. The D gene is left open where the match is weak. Where a row states a size, it is once, few, many or the class of an expanded clone; other rows omit it.

NA	TRBD2	TRBV20-1	TRBJ2-7	TGCAGTGCTAGAGATCATTTGACTAGCGGGATTTACGAGCAGTACTTC	CSARDHLTSGIYEQYF
few	NA	TRBV29-1	TRBJ2-2	TGCAGCGCATCCAGGGGTTTGAACACCGGGGAGCTGTTTTTT	CSASRGLNTGELFF
few	NA	TRBV5-1	TRBJ1-2	TGCGCCAGCAGCTTGCCGGCATTTGACGCAGGCTACACCTTC	CASSLPAFDAGYTF
many	NA	TRBV6-1	TRBJ2-7	TGTGCCAGCAGTGTTTCCTACGAGCAGTACTTC	CASSVSYEQYF
few	TRBD2	TRBV5-5	TRBJ2-1	TGTGCCAGCAGCTTGGTAGCGGGAGTAAGAAATGAGCAGTTCTTC	CASSLVAGVRNEQFF
NA	NA	TRBV28	TRBJ2-7	TGTGCCAGCAGATCCCCCGGGACTGGTAATTCCTACGAGCAGTACTTC	CASRSPGTGNSYEQYF
NA	NA	TRBV3-1	TRBJ1-2	TGTGCCAGCAGCCAAGTCGAAAACTATGGCTACACCTTC	CASSQVENYGYTF
once	NA	TRBV13	TRBJ1-1	TGTGCCTGCAGCCCGGGCTTCGACGCTGAAGCTTTCTTT	CACSPGFDAEAFF
NA	TRBD2	TRBV12-3/TRBV12-4	TRBJ2-2	TGTGCCAGCAGTTGGGACTACGGGGAGCTGTTTTTT	CASSWDYGELFF
few	NA	TRBV11-2	TRBJ1-2	TGTGCCAGCAGCTTAGATCCCGCAGGGACTAACTATGGCTACACCTTC	CASSLDPAGTNYGYTF
NA	NA	TRBV6-6	TRBJ1-2	TGTGCCAGCAGTTACTCACTTTCGGCCAGGACTAACTATGGCTACACCTTC	CASSYSLSARTNYGYTF
few	NA	TRBV5-1	TRBJ1-5	TGCGCCAGCCGGGACGGAATTTATAGCAATCAGCCCCAGCATTTT	CASRDGIYSNQPQHF
NA	NA	TRBV12-5	TRBJ2-2	TGTGCTAGTGGTCCCAACAGGGACACCGGGGAGCTGTTTTTT	CASGPNRDTGELFF
few	NA	TRBV29-1	TRBJ1-1	TGCAGCGTTGAGTTCCTCGCGGAGGGCACTGAAGCTTTCTTT	CSVEFLAEGTEAFF
NA	NA	TRBV5-1	TRBJ1-3	TGCGCCAGCAGCGAGGACGGGGGCCGGGGAAACACCATATATTTT	CASSEDGGRGNTIYF
many	NA	TRBV7-6	TRBJ2-1	TGTGCCAGCAGCTTAAGCAGGAGCTCCTACAATGAGCAGTTCTTC	CASSLSRSSYNEQFF